A single sample gave rise to the 15 T cell receptor beta chains below, sequenced in a study of Ad26.COV2.S vaccination and SARS-CoV-2 variants. Clones were read by immunoSEQ multiplex PCR, and TCRdb kept only the in-frame ones, dropping some. The repertoire holds approximately 460,000 clones, with about 89% as singletons. Treatment specified: some 19 received Ad26.COV2.S at low or high dose, single or two shots; several received placebo; per-sample allocation not given. The samples were gathered on day 63 after the first injection of vaccine or placebo. The input for sequencing was peripheral blood, taken in a trial of Ad26.COV2.S vaccine versus placebo. Source of these receptors: a person aged 18-65 years who received the Ad26.COV2.S COVID-19 vaccine or a placebo.

The rearrangement links TRBV15 to TRBJ1-5, with 7 bases lining up with TRBD1. CDR3 length: 15 amino acids. V gave up 1 base and J gave up 3 bases; unmatched junction bases: 3. From germline, CDR1 is LNHNV and CDR2 YYDKDF (reference sequence). The CDR3 coding sequence is TGTGCCACCAGCAGAGGAGGGGGCGACAATCAGCCCCAGCATTTT. Protein product: CATSRGGGDNQPQHF.

The chain recombines TRBV19 with TRBJ2-1, with D perhaps TRBD1 (5 bases). The V gene lost 5 bases and the J gene lost 3 bases, with 8 bases spanning the gap. CDR1 is LNHDA and CDR2 is SQIVND in the germline V gene (reference sequence). This CDR3 is built from 13 residues. As DNA, the CDR3 is TGTGCCAGTAGTTTTACAGGCTACAATGAGCAGTTCTTC. It yields the protein CASSFTGYNEQFF.

The chain links TRBV6-5 to TRBJ2-7, with D perhaps being TRBD1 or TRBD2 (5 bases each). The germline V gene encodes CDR1 MNHEY and CDR2 SVGAGI. The CDR3 has 15 residues. With 0 bases removed from V and 6 bases from J, the gap between germline ends came to 15 bases. CDR3 in amino acids: CASSYSSTGPGEQYF. CDR3 DNA sequence: TGTGCCAGCAGTTACTCGAGTACGGGGCCGGGCGAGCAGTACTTC.

V and J are TRBV6-2 or TRBV6-3 and TRBJ2-1; TRBD1 is a possible D gene (7 bases). V was pared by 6 bases and J by 9 bases, with 18 bases between. CDR3 size: 14 residues. Germline V CDR1 and CDR2: MNHEY, SVGEGT. CDR3: CASSFYQGGREQFF. The CDR3 DNA sequence: TGTGCCAGCAGCTTTTATCAGGGGGGCCGTGAGCAGTTCTTC.

This rearrangement joins TRBV5-7 to TRBJ1-5, with D possibly matching TRBD1 (5 bases). TRBV5-7 is an ORF, with its function uncertain. The germline V and J ends were trimmed by 3 bases and 6 bases, with 16 bases remaining between them. This CDR3 has 15 residues. CDR3 sequence: CASSSNGGSRQPQHF. In DNA, the CDR3 is TGTGCCAGCAGCTCGAACGGGGGTAGTCGTCAGCCCCAGCATTTT.

This sequence joins TRBV7-8 and TRBJ1-5; D uncertain. The germline V gene has CDR1 SGHVS and CDR2 FQNEAQ. The V end was cut by 0 bases, the J end by 1 base, with 7 bases between. CDR3 length: 15 residues. As DNA, the CDR3 is TGTGCCAGCAGCTTAGCTCCCCGGAGCAATCAGCCCCAGCATTTT. Translating it yields CASSLAPRSNQPQHF.

The V call is TRBV7-9, the J call TRBJ2-7, with D maybe TRBD1 (5 bases). V dropped 11 bases and J dropped 3 bases, with 8 bases sitting between them. There are 10 residues in the CDR3. In germline, CDR1 is SEHNR, CDR2 FQNEAQ (reference sequence). For the CDR3, the DNA is TGTGCCGTAGGGGACTACGAGCAGTACTTC. This translates into CAVGDYEQYF.

The chain carries TRBV6-5 and TRBJ1-5; D gene uncertain. CDR1 is MNHEY and CDR2 is SVGAGI in the germline V gene. V shed 4 bases and J shed 5 bases, with 9 bases lying between them. This CDR3 contains 13 residues. CDR3 loop: CASSFTRYQPQHF. In DNA form, the CDR3 reads TGTGCCAGCAGTTTCACTCGTTATCAGCCCCAGCATTTT.

The chain recombines TRBV18 with TRBJ1-4; D remains unclear. Per germline, CDR1 KGHSH and CDR2 LQKENI. V shed 3 bases and J shed 3 bases, with 14 bases lying between them. The CDR3 is 16 residues long. The DNA of the CDR3 is TGTGCCAGCTCACCCCTCCCCCCCAAGGCTAATGAAAAACTGTTTTTT. This codes for CASSPLPPKANEKLFF.

Note on this clone: Other nucleotide sequences from this sample produce the same CDR3. The rearrangement links TRBV20-1 to TRBJ1-5; unclear D gene. This CDR3 spans 13 amino acids. V lost 3 bases to trimming and J lost 0 bases, with 6 bases between them. The V gene's germline CDR1 is DFQATT and CDR2 SNEGSKA (reference sequence). The CDR3 bases are TGCAGTGCTAGTAGGTATAGCAATCAGCCCCAGCATTTT. Translation gives CSASRYSNQPQHF.

The gene calls are TRBV28 and TRBJ1-5; D perhaps matches TRBD1 (5 bases). Germline CDR1 is MDHEN and CDR2 is SYDVKM. This CDR3 has 14 amino acids. V was shortened by 5 bases and J by 9 bases, with 17 bases between the two germline ends. The CDR3 sequence is CASSTPGGRPPQHF. CDR3 sequence (DNA): TGTGCCAGCAGTACGCCCGGGGGTAGACCGCCCCAGCATTTT.

V usage is TRBV12-3 or TRBV12-4 and J usage is TRBJ2-5; no clear D. The CDR3 is 11 residues long. Trimming removed 5 bases at V and 4 bases at J, with 5 bases between. CDR3 DNA: TGTGCCAGCAGTATTATAGAGACCCAGTACTTC. Encoded protein: CASSIIETQYF.

This rearrangement joins TRBV27 to TRBJ2-1, with 7 bases matching TRBD2. The CDR3 has 15 residues. The trim removed 8 bases at V and 4 bases at J, leaving 11 bases unmatched. CDR1 is MNHEY and CDR2 is SMNVEV in the germline V gene (reference sequence). The CDR3 protein is CASSRLGGIYNEQFF. The CDR3 bases are TGTGCCAGCTCTCGCCTGGGGGGGATTTACAATGAGCAGTTCTTC.

In regard to this clone: Other DNA variants within this sample encode the same CDR3. This chain uses TRBV18 with TRBJ2-3; D unresolved. V gave up 3 bases and J gave up 2 bases, with 6 bases separating them. Germline assignment: CDR1 KGHSH and CDR2 LQKENI. This CDR3 has 13 amino acids. CDR3 nucleotides: TGTGCCAGCTCACCGCTTGTCACAGATACGCAGTATTTT. Translated: CASSPLVTDTQYF.

The V and J genes are TRBV15 and TRBJ2-5; possible D gene TRBD2, 5 bases. Trimming pared 3 bases from V and 4 bases from J, leaving 12 bases between. This CDR3 comprises 14 residues. Germline CDR1 reads LNHNV; CDR2 reads YYDKDF (reference sequence). CDR3: CATSRVISGETQYF. The CDR3 DNA reads TGTGCCACCAGCAGGGTTATAAGCGGAGAGACCCAGTACTTC.